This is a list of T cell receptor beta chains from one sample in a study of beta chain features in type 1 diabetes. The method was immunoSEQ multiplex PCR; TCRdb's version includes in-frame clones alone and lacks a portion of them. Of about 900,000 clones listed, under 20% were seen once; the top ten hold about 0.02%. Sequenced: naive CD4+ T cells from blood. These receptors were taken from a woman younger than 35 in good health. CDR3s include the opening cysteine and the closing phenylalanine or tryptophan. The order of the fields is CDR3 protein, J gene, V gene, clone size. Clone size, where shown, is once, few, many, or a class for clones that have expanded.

CDR3 protein: CASSFGLGAAEAFF
J gene: TRBJ1-1
V gene: TRBV27
clone size: once

CDR3 protein: CATSRQGALERRGNEQFF
J gene: TRBJ2-1
V gene: TRBV15
clone size: few

CDR3 protein: CASSYEASGSYNEQFF
J gene: TRBJ2-1
V gene: TRBV6-5
clone size: few

CDR3 protein: CASSRRLAGGYNEQFF
J gene: TRBJ2-1
V gene: TRBV9
clone size: .

CDR3 protein: CASSLAGLGYTF
J gene: TRBJ1-2
V gene: TRBV7-2
clone size: once

CDR3 protein: CASRRTGTYEQYF
J gene: TRBJ2-7
V gene: TRBV19
clone size: .

CDR3 protein: CASRGTGSYEQYF
J gene: TRBJ2-7
V gene: TRBV28
clone size: .

CDR3 protein: CASSEIWGRGDTQYF
J gene: TRBJ2-3
V gene: TRBV6-1
clone size: .

CDR3 protein: CASSPPWTGRKNIQYF
J gene: TRBJ2-4
V gene: TRBV5-6
clone size: .

CDR3 protein: CASNLGQGYEQYF
J gene: TRBJ2-7
V gene: TRBV7-9
clone size: .

CDR3 protein: CASSPLAEAGDTQYF
J gene: TRBJ2-3
V gene: TRBV18
clone size: .

CDR3 protein: CASSSPGQGTYEQYF
J gene: TRBJ2-7
V gene: TRBV28
clone size: few

CDR3 protein: CASRKLGTGGETQYF
J gene: TRBJ2-5
V gene: TRBV7-9
clone size: few

CDR3 protein: CATQDRPLTPYNEQFF
J gene: TRBJ2-1
V gene: TRBV19
clone size: few

CDR3 protein: CASKGTSGRSEQFF
J gene: TRBJ2-1
V gene: TRBV27
clone size: .

CDR3 protein: CASSVGKNTGELFF
J gene: TRBJ2-2
V gene: TRBV9
clone size: once

CDR3 protein: CASSKASGRARSGELFF
J gene: TRBJ2-2
V gene: TRBV19
clone size: few

CDR3 protein: CASSLGGGTQYF
J gene: TRBJ2-5
V gene: TRBV7-2
clone size: few

CDR3 protein: CASSLRVLGTDTQYF
J gene: TRBJ2-3
V gene: TRBV27
clone size: .

CDR3 protein: CASSPGVTYEQYF
J gene: TRBJ2-7
V gene: TRBV5-1
clone size: .

CDR3 protein: CASSHQGRSGANVLTF
J gene: TRBJ2-6
V gene: TRBV4-2
clone size: few

CDR3 protein: CASSPRSPRTNYGYTF
J gene: TRBJ1-2
V gene: TRBV7-2
clone size: .

CDR3 protein: CASRQGNSGNTIYF
J gene: TRBJ1-3
V gene: TRBV28
clone size: few

CDR3 protein: CASSLGVEETQYF
J gene: TRBJ2-5
V gene: TRBV7-2
clone size: few

CDR3 protein: CASSVNRADTQYF
J gene: TRBJ2-3
V gene: TRBV5-1
clone size: few

CDR3 protein: CASSYLISGRWGDTQYF
J gene: TRBJ2-3
V gene: TRBV5-4
clone size: .

CDR3 protein: CASSSPRPRRAEQYF
J gene: TRBJ2-7
V gene: TRBV28
clone size: .

CDR3 protein: CSVEGSAEGANVLTF
J gene: TRBJ2-6
V gene: TRBV29-1
clone size: few

CDR3 protein: CASSYGGETQYF
J gene: TRBJ2-5
V gene: TRBV6-5
clone size: .

CDR3 protein: CASSHGSGYEQYF
J gene: TRBJ2-7
V gene: TRBV18
clone size: .

CDR3 protein: CASSPNLYEQYF
J gene: TRBJ2-7
V gene: TRBV18
clone size: .

CDR3 protein: CASSMLGKGASNEQFF
J gene: TRBJ2-1
V gene: TRBV19
clone size: few

CDR3 protein: CATRGDSYEQYF
J gene: TRBJ2-7
V gene: TRBV28
clone size: few

CDR3 protein: CASSQGRGSVSVNEQFF
J gene: TRBJ2-1
V gene: TRBV4-3
clone size: .

CDR3 protein: CASSLREARAPYNEQFF
J gene: TRBJ2-1
V gene: TRBV7-2
clone size: .

CDR3 protein: CASSLSGHLLRNEQFF
J gene: TRBJ2-1
V gene: TRBV7-2
clone size: .

CDR3 protein: CASSYSPATDTGELFF
J gene: TRBJ2-2
V gene: TRBV6-5
clone size: few

CDR3 protein: CSAVEDTQYF
J gene: TRBJ2-3
V gene: TRBV20-1
clone size: .

CDR3 protein: CASSLRLRTSGTGELFF
J gene: TRBJ2-2
V gene: TRBV11-1
clone size: .

CDR3 protein: CASSQIRLGGSNQPQHF
J gene: TRBJ1-5
V gene: TRBV4-1
clone size: few

CDR3 protein: CASSFRGRDYEQYF
J gene: TRBJ2-7
V gene: TRBV5-1
clone size: once

CDR3 protein: CASSFGTTDTQYF
J gene: TRBJ2-3
V gene: TRBV5-6
clone size: .

CDR3 protein: CASSPDRADRPQHF
J gene: TRBJ1-5
V gene: TRBV28
clone size: .

CDR3 protein: CASSFTTSGSTYEQYF
J gene: TRBJ2-7
V gene: TRBV28
clone size: few

CDR3 protein: CASSVLPGTLYEQYF
J gene: TRBJ2-7
V gene: TRBV9
clone size: .

CDR3 protein: CASTPIRTSVTGELFF
J gene: TRBJ2-2
V gene: TRBV12-1
clone size: few

CDR3 protein: CASSRKAGTDQPQHF
J gene: TRBJ1-5
V gene: TRBV9
clone size: .

CDR3 protein: CASSLARGGRNTEAFF
J gene: TRBJ1-1
V gene: TRBV7-9
clone size: .

CDR3 protein: CASSYDRRHNEQFF
J gene: TRBJ2-1
V gene: TRBV6-5
clone size: few

CDR3 protein: CASSPTSGTSTDTQYF
J gene: TRBJ2-3
V gene: TRBV4-2
clone size: few

CDR3 protein: CASSTRTGGTYNEQFF
J gene: TRBJ2-1
V gene: TRBV19
clone size: .

CDR3 protein: CSARGNQPQHF
J gene: TRBJ1-5
V gene: TRBV20-1
clone size: .

CDR3 protein: CASSRSSGRGSSYNEQFF
J gene: TRBJ2-1
V gene: TRBV25-1
clone size: .

CDR3 protein: CASSLRPSGMETQYF
J gene: TRBJ2-5
V gene: TRBV7-2
clone size: few

CDR3 protein: CASSAGTSYNEQFF
J gene: TRBJ2-1
V gene: TRBV28
clone size: .

CDR3 protein: CASSSRRRGPYEQYF
J gene: TRBJ2-7
V gene: TRBV7-2
clone size: few

CDR3 protein: CASSPSGRGLFF
J gene: TRBJ1-4
V gene: TRBV14
clone size: many

CDR3 protein: CASSESAGYTGELFF
J gene: TRBJ2-2
V gene: TRBV25-1
clone size: .

CDR3 protein: CASSDIAAPYNEQFF
J gene: TRBJ2-1
V gene: TRBV27
clone size: .

CDR3 protein: CASSVSPYIQYF
J gene: TRBJ2-4
V gene: TRBV2
clone size: many